This passage covers 8 T cell receptor beta chains from one sample sequenced in a study of early T cells in non-severe SARS-CoV-2 infection. One entry per CDR3 protein, called by TCRdb with MiXCR from the 5' RACE reads. This table holds 100,000 or so distinct CDR3 sequences, around a sixth found once. Here the sequenced sample was whole blood, taken at baseline. The receptor source for this set is an adult who was a healthcare worker with PCR-confirmed SARS-CoV-2 infection or an uninfected control (not recorded which).

The chain carries TRBV20-1 and TRBJ1-5; D is uncertain. This CDR3 has 15 amino acids. Between the trimmed V and J ends, which lost 7 bases and 1 base, there was a span of 17 bases. CDR1 and CDR2 from the germline V gene are DFQATT and SNEGSKA (reference sequence). The CDR3 protein is CSVERQAGSNQPQHF. As DNA, the CDR3 is TGCAGTGTAGAAAGACAAGCGGGGAGCAATCAGCCCCAGCATTTT.

The rearrangement links TRBV28 to TRBJ2-1; D not resolved. The CDR3 is made up of 16 amino acids. Per the germline V gene, CDR1 is MDHEN and CDR2 is SYDVKM. V lost 1 base, J lost 6 bases, and 16 bases lay in between. The CDR3 DNA reads TGTGCCAGCAGTTTATCAGGTCTGTCTAGGATCAATGAGCAGTTCTTC. Amino acid sequence: CASSLSGLSRINEQFF.

V and J are TRBV20-1 and TRBJ1-6; possibly TRBD1 for D (6 bases). Germline CDR1 DFQATT, CDR2 SNEGSKA (reference sequence). Trimming cost V 5 bases and J 7 bases, with 15 bases left between them. The CDR3 runs to 14 residues. The CDR3 region is CSAYRTDKNSPLHF. In DNA, the CDR3 is TGCAGTGCTTACAGGACAGATAAAAATTCACCCCTCCACTTT.

The chain employs TRBV11-2 and TRBJ2-3, with D unclear. Germline V gene lookup returns CDR1 SGHAT and CDR2 FQNNGV. The V end was cut by 7 bases, the J end by 0 bases, with 14 bases between. The CDR3 length is 15 residues. CDR3 nucleotide sequence: TGTGCCAGCACCATTACGGGCAGTAGCACAGATACGCAGTATTTT. Translating gives CASTITGSSTDTQYF.

A note on this clonotype: A read error may explain this, as a much larger clone is one base away. This sequence joins TRBV16 and TRBJ2-7, with D maybe TRBD1 (5 bases). This CDR3 is built from 13 residues. Trimming shortened V by 9 bases and J by 2 bases, and 14 bases separated the two germline ends. From germline, CDR1 is KGHSY and CDR2 FQNENV. The CDR3 spells CASTVGRTYEQYF. Written as DNA, the CDR3 is TGTGCCAGTACCGTGGGGCGGACCTACGAGCAGTACTTC.

V usage is TRBV25-1 and J usage is TRBJ2-3; D might be TRBD1 (5 bases). The V end lost 8 bases, the J end lost 0 bases, and 9 bases lay between the germline ends. This CDR3 is built from 13 residues. The germline CDR1 and CDR2 sequences are MGHDK and SYGVNS. CDR3 nucleotide sequence: TGTGCCAGCCGGACACCCAGCACAGATACGCAGTATTTT. It specifies CASRTPSTDTQYF.

This clonotype appeared many times. The chain recombines TRBV10-2 with TRBJ2-4; D perhaps matches TRBD1 (6 bases). Per the germline V gene, CDR1 is WSHSY and CDR2 is SAAADI. V shed 2 bases and J shed 6 bases, with 8 bases lying between them. CDR3 length equals 13 residues. The CDR3 loop reads CASSETRGNIQYF. The CDR3, as DNA: TGCGCCAGCAGTGAGACCAGGGGAAACATTCAGTACTTC.

This clonotype was picked up many times. The rearrangement uses TRBV6-4 and TRBJ2-5; no clear D gene. In germline, CDR1 is MRHNA, CDR2 SNTAGT. With 7 bases removed from V and 7 bases from J, the gap between germline ends came to 16 bases. This CDR3 is built from 13 residues. In nucleotides, the CDR3 is TGTGCCAGCACCTCACTCTGGTTAGGGACCCAGTACTTC. It codes for CASTSLWLGTQYF.